Below are 21 T cell receptor beta chains sequenced from a single sample in a study of blood T cell repertoires in COVID-19. TCRdb's copy holds only in-frame clones and misses some; the assay was immunoSEQ multiplex PCR. This sample has 140,000 to 150,000 clones, with roughly four fifths found just once. Specimen: peripheral blood. The receptors were gathered from a human donor with acute or convalescent COVID-19. The donor label of this sample is uncertain.

With regard to this clone: Other DNA sequences of this sample code for an identical CDR3. This sequence joins TRBV7-2 and TRBJ1-1; TRBD1 agrees at 8 bases. CDR3 length: 13 residues. V lost 3 bases to trimming and J lost 6 bases; unmatched junction nucleotides: 3. The germline gives CDR1 SGHTA, CDR2 FQGNSA. The CDR3 nucleotides are TGTGCCAGCAGCTTCACACAGGGGGCTGAAGCTTTCTTT. Protein sequence: CASSFTQGAEAFF.

J is TRBJ2-3 and V is TRBV18; tentative D call: TRBD2 (6 bases). Looked up from germline, CDR1 is KGHSH and CDR2 is LQKENI. V was pared by 6 bases and J by 0 bases, with 16 bases between. This CDR3 contains 16 residues. CDR3 coding DNA: TGTGCCAGCTCTAACCAGGGCGGGGCTAGCACAGATACGCAGTATTTT. Protein: CASSNQGGASTDTQYF. The entire variable domain, with the rest obtained from reference TRBV18 and TRBJ2-3, is as follows: NAGVMQNPRHLVRRRGQEARLRCSPMKGHSHVYWYRQLPEEGLKFMVYLQKENIIDESGMPKERFSAEFPKEGPSILRIQQVVRGDSAAYFCASSNQGGASTDTQYFGPGTRLTVL.

This clone appeared a single time. This rearrangement joins TRBV7-2 to TRBJ1-1, with a weak D call TRBD1 (5 bases). The CDR3 loop spans 14 amino acids. CDR1 SGHTA and CDR2 FQGNSA come from the germline V gene. The V and J ends lost 5 bases and 1 base respectively, with 11 bases between them. The CDR3 protein is CASSPRVKNTEAFF. CDR3 DNA: TGTGCCAGCAGCCCCAGGGTGAAGAACACTGAAGCTTTCTTT.

In regard to this clone: Different DNA sequences within this sample yield the same CDR3. In DNA, the CDR3 is TGCGCCAGCAGCCAAGATGTGGGCCAGCCCCAGCATTTT. Translated, it gives CASSQDVGQPQHF. This chain connects TRBV4-3 to TRBJ1-5; D is uncertain. The CDR3 runs 13 residues. Trimming cost V 0 bases and J 7 bases, with 7 bases left between them. The V gene's germline CDR1 is LGHNA and CDR2 YSLEER.

The chain employs TRBV5-5 and TRBJ1-5, with 8 bases identical to TRBD1. This CDR3 contains 16 residues. Trimming at V came to 4 bases and at J to 2 bases, leaving 8 bases not matched to a gene. The germline V gene encodes CDR1 SGHKS and CDR2 YYEKEE (reference sequence). The CDR3 bases are TGTGCCAGCAGCGATACCCAGGGGGCCGGCAATCAGCCCCAGCATTTT. Protein sequence: CASSDTQGAGNQPQHF.

The chain carries TRBV14 and TRBJ1-2; D is uncertain. Germline assignment: CDR1 SGHDN and CDR2 FVKESK. V shed 1 base and J shed 8 bases, with 14 bases lying between them. There are 14 residues in the CDR3. The DNA for the CDR3 is TGTGCCAGCAGCCAAGCGGATGCCGGGTGGGGCTACACCTTC. It is translated as CASSQADAGWGYTF. The whole variable domain, filled in from reference TRBV14 and TRBJ1-2, reads EAGVTQFPSHSVIEKGQTVTLRCDPISGHDNLYWYRRVMGKEIKFLLHFVKESKQDESGMPNNRFLAERTGGTYSTLKVQPAELEDSGVYFCASSQADAGWGYTFGSGTRLTVV.

The genes are TRBV2 and TRBJ1-5; TRBD1 agrees at 9 bases. Germline lookup yields CDR1 SNHLY and CDR2 FYNNEI. This CDR3 is built from 15 residues. The junction had 5 bases not matched to a gene; V was cut back by 6 bases and J by 2 bases. CDR3 residues: CASSGTGKGNQPQHF. The CDR3 nucleotides read TGTGCCAGCAGCGGGACAGGGAAGGGCAATCAGCCCCAGCATTTT.

CDR3 loop: CAWRDSVWGGYTF. DNA of the CDR3: TGTGCCTGGAGAGACAGCGTCTGGGGTGGCTACACCTTC. The V gene is TRBV30, the J gene TRBJ1-2; possible D gene TRBD1, 5 bases. Trimming pared 3 bases from V and 7 bases from J, leaving 15 bases between. This CDR3 has 13 amino acids. Germline values: CDR1 GTSNPN, CDR2 SVGIG (reference sequence). Complete variable domain (other parts from reference TRBV30 and TRBJ1-2): SQTIHQWPATLVQPVGSPLSLECTVEGTSNPNLYWYRQAAGRGLQLLFYSVGIGQISSEVPQNLSASRPQDRQFILSSKKLLLSDSGFYLCAWRDSVWGGYTFGSGTRLTVV.

V is TRBV6-5 and J is TRBJ2-1; 9 nucleotides line up with TRBD1. Looked up from germline, CDR1 is MNHEY and CDR2 is SVGAGI. The J segment lost 7 bases and the V segment lost 6 bases, leaving 4 bases of the junction unmatched. This CDR3 spans 13 amino acids. CDR3 bases: TGTGCCAGCAGCCTGGACAGGGGTAATGAGCAGTTCTTC. Its protein product is CASSLDRGNEQFF.

This chain uses TRBV5-1 with TRBJ1-5; D may be TRBD1 (5 bases). The CDR3 covers 15 residues. V dropped 0 bases and J dropped 7 bases, with 14 bases sitting between them. From germline, CDR1 is SGHRS and CDR2 YFSETQ. CDR3 bases: TGCGCCAGCAGCTTGGGTGGGGCAATCCAGCAGCCCCAGCATTTT. Residues: CASSLGGAIQQPQHF.

The table lists this clone with a few counts. The V and J genes are TRBV19 and TRBJ1-2, with D possibly TRBD1 on 5 matching bases. CDR1 and CDR2 (germline): LNHDA, SQIVND (reference sequence). The CDR3 totals 14 residues. Trimming took off 5 bases at V and 0 bases at J, with 10 bases between the two ends. CDR3 protein: CASSRQPSNYGYTF. The CDR3 region has the DNA TGTGCCAGTAGTCGACAGCCCTCTAACTATGGCTACACCTTC. Full variable domain (missing parts from reference TRBV19 and TRBJ1-2): DGGITQSPKYLFRKEGQNVTLSCEQNLNHDAMYWYRQDPGQGLRLIYYSQIVNDFQKGDIAEGYSVSREKKESFPLTVTSAQKNPTAFYLCASSRQPSNYGYTFGSGTRLTVV.

In the case of this clone: Other nucleotide sequences in the sample specify the same CDR3. The chain uses TRBV5-1 and TRBJ1-2; maybe TRBD1 (5 bases). Germline CDR1 and CDR2: SGHRS and YFSETQ. V was clipped by 3 bases and J by 3 bases, with 9 bases between them. The CDR3 runs to 13 residues. CDR3 sequence (DNA): TGCGCCAGCAGCTCTACAGGCGACTATGGCTACACCTTC. Translating it yields CASSSTGDYGYTF.

This clone was counted between two and nine times. At the DNA level, this CDR3 is encoded by other sequences in the same sample as well. The rearrangement joins TRBV30 to TRBJ2-7, with unresolved D. The CDR3 is 11 residues long. The germline V gene encodes CDR1 GTSNPN and CDR2 SVGIG (reference sequence). V was shortened by 0 bases and J by 4 bases, with 4 bases between the two germline ends. The CDR3 bases are TGTGCCTGGAGTGTACAGTACGAGCAGTACTTC. Translation: CAWSVQYEQYF.

V and J are TRBV20-1 and TRBJ1-2; D uncertain. V lost 3 bases and J 6 bases, leaving 8 bases between the germline ends. The germline V gene encodes CDR1 DFQATT and CDR2 SNEGSKA (reference sequence). CDR3 length equals 11 residues. DNA for the CDR3: TGCAGTGCTAGCCTGAGGGATGGCTACACCTTC. As protein: CSASLRDGYTF.

The V gene is TRBV10-2, the J gene TRBJ1-1; no clear D gene. The CDR3 runs 14 residues. CDR1 is WSHSY and CDR2 is SAAADI in the germline V gene. V was trimmed by 8 bases and J by 3 bases, leaving 16 bases between them. CDR3 in amino acids: CASGKRVGDTEAFF. In DNA form, the CDR3 reads TGCGCCAGCGGCAAGCGGGTTGGGGACACTGAAGCTTTCTTT.

The rearrangement uses TRBV6-5 and TRBJ2-2; D is possibly TRBD1 (5 bases). Trimming pared 2 bases from V and 0 bases from J, leaving 10 bases between. CDR1 and CDR2 (germline): MNHEY, SVGAGI. CDR3 length equals 16 residues. CDR3 sequence: CASSYGAQTNTGELFF. The CDR3 DNA reads TGTGCCAGCAGTTACGGGGCCCAGACGAACACCGGGGAGCTGTTTTTT.

Remarks on this clone: One end of the junction is discordant with germline, which a read error may explain. The chain is built from TRBV5-4 and TRBJ2-1; 11 nucleotides match TRBD2. The CDR3 spans 17 residues. Per germline, CDR1 SGHNT and CDR2 YYREEE (reference sequence). CDR3 nucleotide sequence: TGTGCCAGCCACACGGGGGGGGGACTAGCGGCCTACAATGGGCAGTTCTTC. Its protein product is CASHTGGGLAAYNGQFF.

There are a few counts of this clone. V and J are TRBV7-7 and TRBJ2-7, with D possibly TRBD1 on 6 matching bases. V lost 5 bases to trimming and J lost 3 bases, with 14 bases between them. This CDR3 contains 14 residues. The germline V gene encodes CDR1 SSHAT and CDR2 FNYEAQ (reference sequence). The CDR3 region is CASSPGRGVYEQYF. The CDR3 nucleotides are TGTGCCAGCAGCCCCGGCAGGGGTGTCTACGAGCAGTACTTC. The full variable domain, completed using reference TRBV7-7 and TRBJ2-7, is GAGVSQSPRYKVTKRGQDVTLRCDPISSHATLYWYQQALGQGPEFLTYFNYEAQPDKSGLPSDRFSAERPEGSISTLTIQRTEQRDSAMYRCASSPGRGVYEQYFGPGTRLTVT.

The CDR3 nucleotides are TGTGCCAGCAGTTACTCAGCCTCCTCTGGAAACACCATATATTTT. Its protein is CASSYSASSGNTIYF. This rearrangement joins TRBV6-2 or TRBV6-3 to TRBJ1-3, with D unclear. The CDR3 covers 15 residues. CDR1 is MNHEY and CDR2 is SVGEGT in the germline V gene. V was clipped by 0 bases and J by 0 bases, with 6 bases between them.

J is TRBJ1-1 and V is TRBV6-6, with D possibly TRBD1 on 5 matching bases. CDR1 and CDR2 from the germline V gene are MNHNY and SVGAGI (reference sequence). V gave up 5 bases and J gave up 4 bases, with 14 bases separating them. The CDR3 is 14 amino acids. As DNA, the CDR3 is TGTGCCAGCAGTCACCTCGGGGGGGGCACTGAAGCTTTCTTT. Encoded protein: CASSHLGGGTEAFF.

The table lists this clone with a count of one. The chain employs TRBV7-2 and TRBJ2-7; 7 bases align to TRBD1. The V and J ends lost 1 base and 3 bases, in that order; junction bases with no gene match: 3. The germline V gene encodes CDR1 SGHTA and CDR2 FQGNSA. The CDR3 runs to 14 residues. The CDR3 DNA sequence: TGTGCCAGCAGCTTAGGGACAGGAGTCTACGAGCAGTACTTC. Its translation is CASSLGTGVYEQYF.